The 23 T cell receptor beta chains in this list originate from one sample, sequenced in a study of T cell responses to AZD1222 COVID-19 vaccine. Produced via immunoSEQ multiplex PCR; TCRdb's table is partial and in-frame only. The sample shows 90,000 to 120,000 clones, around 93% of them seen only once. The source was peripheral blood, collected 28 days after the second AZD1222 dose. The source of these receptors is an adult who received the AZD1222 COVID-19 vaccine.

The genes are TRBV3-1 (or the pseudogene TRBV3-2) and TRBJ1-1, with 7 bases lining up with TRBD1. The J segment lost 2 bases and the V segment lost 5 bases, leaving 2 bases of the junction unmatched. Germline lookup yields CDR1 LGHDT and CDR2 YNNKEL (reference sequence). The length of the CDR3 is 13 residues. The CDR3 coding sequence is TGTGCCAGCAGCTACAGGGGAAACACTGAAGCTTTCTTT. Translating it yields CASSYRGNTEAFF.

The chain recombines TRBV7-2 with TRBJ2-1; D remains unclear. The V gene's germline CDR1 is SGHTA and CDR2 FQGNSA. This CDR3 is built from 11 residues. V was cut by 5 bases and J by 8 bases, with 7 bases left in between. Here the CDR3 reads CASSPAYEQFF. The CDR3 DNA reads TGTGCCAGCAGCCCGGCGTATGAGCAGTTCTTC.

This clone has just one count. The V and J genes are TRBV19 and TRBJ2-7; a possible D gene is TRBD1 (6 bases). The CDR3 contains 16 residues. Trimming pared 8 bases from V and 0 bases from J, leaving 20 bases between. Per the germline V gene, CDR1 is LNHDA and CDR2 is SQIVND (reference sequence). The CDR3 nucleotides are TGTGCCAGTTCGGTGATAGGGTCAGGGGCCTCCTACGAGCAGTACTTC. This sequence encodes CASSVIGSGASYEQYF.

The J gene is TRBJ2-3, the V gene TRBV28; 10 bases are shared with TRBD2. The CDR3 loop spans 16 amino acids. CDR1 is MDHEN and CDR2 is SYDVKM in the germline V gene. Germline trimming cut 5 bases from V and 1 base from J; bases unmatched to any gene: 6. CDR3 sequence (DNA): TGTGCCAGCAGTAGGAGCGGGAGGGCTGGCACAGATACGCAGTATTTT. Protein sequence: CASSRSGRAGTDTQYF.

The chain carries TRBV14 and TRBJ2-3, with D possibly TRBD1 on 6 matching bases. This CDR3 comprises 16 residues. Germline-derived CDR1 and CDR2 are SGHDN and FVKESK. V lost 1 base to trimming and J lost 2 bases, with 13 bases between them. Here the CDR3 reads CASSQGVRTVTDTQYF. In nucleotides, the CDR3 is TGTGCCAGCAGCCAAGGTGTCAGGACAGTCACAGATACGCAGTATTTT.

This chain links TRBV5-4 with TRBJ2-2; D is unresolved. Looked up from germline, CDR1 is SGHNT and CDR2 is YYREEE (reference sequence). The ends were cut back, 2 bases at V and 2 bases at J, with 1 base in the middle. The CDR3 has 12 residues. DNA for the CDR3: TGTGCCAGCAGCTTAAACACCGGGGAGCTGTTTTTT. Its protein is CASSLNTGELFF.

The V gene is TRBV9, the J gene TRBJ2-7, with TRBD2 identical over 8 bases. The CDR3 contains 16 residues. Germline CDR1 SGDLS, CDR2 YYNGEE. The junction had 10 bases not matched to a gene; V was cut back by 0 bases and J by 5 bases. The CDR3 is CASSVESGSARNEQYF. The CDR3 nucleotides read TGTGCCAGCAGCGTAGAAAGCGGGAGTGCTCGGAACGAGCAGTACTTC.

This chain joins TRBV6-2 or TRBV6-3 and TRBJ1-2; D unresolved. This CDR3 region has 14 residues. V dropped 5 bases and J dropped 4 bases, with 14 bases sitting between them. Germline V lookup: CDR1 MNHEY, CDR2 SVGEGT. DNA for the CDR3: TGTGCCAGCAGTACCATATTGACAACCTATGGCTACACCTTC. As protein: CASSTILTTYGYTF.

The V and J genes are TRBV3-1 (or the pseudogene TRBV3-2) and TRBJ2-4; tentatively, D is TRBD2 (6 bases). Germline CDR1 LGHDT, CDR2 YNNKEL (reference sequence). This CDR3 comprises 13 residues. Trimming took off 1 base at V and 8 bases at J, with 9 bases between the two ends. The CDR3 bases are TGTGCCAGCAGCCAAGGGCGGGGTGACATTCAGTACTTC. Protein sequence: CASSQGRGDIQYF.

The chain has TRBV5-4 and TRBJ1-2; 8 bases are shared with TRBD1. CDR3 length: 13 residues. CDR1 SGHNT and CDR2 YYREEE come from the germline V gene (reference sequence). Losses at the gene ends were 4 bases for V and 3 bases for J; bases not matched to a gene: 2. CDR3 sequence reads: CASSQDRDYGYTF. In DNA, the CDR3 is TGTGCCAGCAGCCAGGACAGGGACTATGGCTACACCTTC.

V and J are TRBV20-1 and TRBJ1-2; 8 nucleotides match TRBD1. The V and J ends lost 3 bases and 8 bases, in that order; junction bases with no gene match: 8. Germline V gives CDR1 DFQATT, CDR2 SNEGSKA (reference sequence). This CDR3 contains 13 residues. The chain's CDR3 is CSASPEDRVGYTF. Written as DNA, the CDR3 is TGCAGTGCTAGTCCCGAGGACAGGGTCGGCTACACCTTC.

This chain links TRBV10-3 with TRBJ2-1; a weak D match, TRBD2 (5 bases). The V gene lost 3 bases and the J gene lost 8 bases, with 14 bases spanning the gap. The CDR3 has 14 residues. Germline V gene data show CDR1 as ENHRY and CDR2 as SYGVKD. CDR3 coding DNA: TGTGCCATCAGTGAAGACCTTAGCGATGATGAGCAGTTCTTC. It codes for CAISEDLSDDEQFF.

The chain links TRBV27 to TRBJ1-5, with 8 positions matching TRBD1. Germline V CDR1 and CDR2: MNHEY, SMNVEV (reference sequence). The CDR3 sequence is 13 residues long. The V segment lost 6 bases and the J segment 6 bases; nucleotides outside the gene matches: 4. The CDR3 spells CASRPDRVQPQHF. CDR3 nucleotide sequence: TGTGCCAGCAGACCGGACAGGGTTCAGCCCCAGCATTTT.

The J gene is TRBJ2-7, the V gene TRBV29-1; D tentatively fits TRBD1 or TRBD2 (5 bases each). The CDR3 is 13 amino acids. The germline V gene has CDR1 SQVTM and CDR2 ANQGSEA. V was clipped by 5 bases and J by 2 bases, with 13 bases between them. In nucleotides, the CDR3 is TGCAGCGTTACCGGGACGATAGCCTACGAGCAGTACTTC. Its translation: CSVTGTIAYEQYF.

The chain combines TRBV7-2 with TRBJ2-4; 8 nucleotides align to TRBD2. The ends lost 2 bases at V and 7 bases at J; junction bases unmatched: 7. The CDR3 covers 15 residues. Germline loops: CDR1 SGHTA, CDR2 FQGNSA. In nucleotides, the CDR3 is TGTGCCAGCAGCTTATCGGGGGGGTCCTTCAACATTCAGTACTTC. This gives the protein CASSLSGGSFNIQYF.

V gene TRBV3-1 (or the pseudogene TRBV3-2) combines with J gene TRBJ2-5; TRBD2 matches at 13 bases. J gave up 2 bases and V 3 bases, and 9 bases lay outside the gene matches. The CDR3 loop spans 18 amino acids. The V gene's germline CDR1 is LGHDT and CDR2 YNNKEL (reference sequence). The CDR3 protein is CASSQWTSGGRQQETQYF. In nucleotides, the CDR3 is TGTGCCAGCAGCCAGTGGACTAGCGGGGGCCGACAGCAAGAGACCCAGTACTTC.

The CDR3 bases are TGTGCCACCAGCAGAGTGGAGGGGGCGCGTGAAAAACTGTTTTTT. This sequence encodes CATSRVEGAREKLFF. The J gene is TRBJ1-4, the V gene TRBV15; 7 bases line up with TRBD1. In germline, CDR1 is LNHNV, CDR2 YYDKDF (reference sequence). Trimming removed 1 base from V and 7 bases from J; junction bases left unmatched: 6. The CDR3 consists of 15 residues.

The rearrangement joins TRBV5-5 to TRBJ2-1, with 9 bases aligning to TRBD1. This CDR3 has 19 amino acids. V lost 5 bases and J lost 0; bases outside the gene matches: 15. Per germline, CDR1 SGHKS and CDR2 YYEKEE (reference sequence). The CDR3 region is CASSSPDRGRLSSYNEQFF. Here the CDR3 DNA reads TGTGCCAGCAGTTCCCCGGACAGGGGCCGTCTTAGCTCCTACAATGAGCAGTTCTTC. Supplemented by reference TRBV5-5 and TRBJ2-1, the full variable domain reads DAGVTQSPTHLIKTRGQQVTLRCSPISGHKSVSWYQQVLGQGPQFIFQYYEKEERGRGNFPDRFSARQFPNYSSELNVNALLLGDSALYLCASSSPDRGRLSSYNEQFFGPGTRLTVL.

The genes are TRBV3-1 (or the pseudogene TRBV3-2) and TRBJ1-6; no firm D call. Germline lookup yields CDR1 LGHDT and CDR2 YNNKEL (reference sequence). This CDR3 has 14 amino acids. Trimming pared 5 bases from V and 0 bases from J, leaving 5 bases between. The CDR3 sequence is CASSVSSYNSPLHF. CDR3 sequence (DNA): TGTGCCAGCAGCGTGAGCTCCTATAATTCACCCCTCCACTTT.

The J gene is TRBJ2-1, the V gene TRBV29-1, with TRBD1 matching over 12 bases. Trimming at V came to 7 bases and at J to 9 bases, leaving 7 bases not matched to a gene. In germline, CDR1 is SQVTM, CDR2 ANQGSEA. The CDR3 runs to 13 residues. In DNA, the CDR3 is TGCAGCGCCCGGGACAGGGGGCCCAGTGAGCAGTTCTTC. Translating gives CSARDRGPSEQFF.

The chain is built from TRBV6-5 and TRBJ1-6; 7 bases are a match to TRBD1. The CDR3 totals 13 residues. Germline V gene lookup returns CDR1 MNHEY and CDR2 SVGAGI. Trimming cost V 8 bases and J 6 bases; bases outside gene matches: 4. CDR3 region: CASRTGLNSPLHF. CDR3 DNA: TGTGCCAGCCGGACAGGCCTTAATTCACCCCTCCACTTT.

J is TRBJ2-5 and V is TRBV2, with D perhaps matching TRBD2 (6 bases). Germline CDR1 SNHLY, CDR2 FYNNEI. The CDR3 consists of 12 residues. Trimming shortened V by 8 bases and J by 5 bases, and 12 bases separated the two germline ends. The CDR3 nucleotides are TGTGCCAGCGGGACTTTAGGGGAGACCCAGTACTTC. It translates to CASGTLGETQYF.

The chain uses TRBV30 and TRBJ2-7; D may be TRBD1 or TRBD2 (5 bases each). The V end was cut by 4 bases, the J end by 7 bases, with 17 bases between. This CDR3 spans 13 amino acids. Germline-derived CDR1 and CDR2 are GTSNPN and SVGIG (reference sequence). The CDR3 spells CAWNEGQGREQYF. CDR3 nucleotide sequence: TGTGCCTGGAACGAGGGGCAGGGCCGGGAGCAGTACTTC.